This T cell receptor (beta chain) was profiled in a study of cytomegalovirus exposure and HLA in healthy donors. In the study overall: The 110 million or so unique TCR beta sequences, from about 190 million T cells, were found by an earlier analysis.

This clone has only one observation. No antigen is known for it. General study findings and limits: The study labeled under 200 TCR beta chains cytomegalovirus-associated. A later analysis appeared to link common viral pathogens to several of the most significant clusters.

Looked up from germline, CDR1 is MNHEY and CDR2 is SMNVEV (reference sequence). This CDR3 has 14 amino acids. V lost 5 bases and J lost 2, with 12 bases in between. Likely unrecorded immune exposures existed in these nominally healthy donors. This PCR relied on a set of 60 Vbeta primers and 13 Jbeta primers. Profiled with immunoSEQ multiplex PCR; TCRdb holds only in-frame clones, not every one. Among about 190,000 clones listed, approximately 70% were seen once. The V call is TRBV27, the J call TRBJ1-2; a weak D match, TRBD1 (5 bases). What was sequenced was PBMCs. The TCR comes from a woman aged 25-40 years in good health and CMV-seronegative. The chain's CDR3 is CASSQAQGNYGYTF. In DNA form, the CDR3 reads TGTGCCAGCAGTCAGGCTCAGGGAAACTATGGCTACACCTTC.